The following is a TCR beta chain sequence with its context. The sample is drawn from a study of blood T cell repertoires in COVID-19. Study background: The analysed material was cDNA or gDNA that came from T cells, B-cell-depleted T cells, or PBMCs.

TCRdb keeps only in-frame clones here, not all; method: immunoSEQ multiplex PCR. Of hundreds of thousands of clones in the sample, 75% to 90% are singletons; the top ten hold approximately 1.4%. The germline V gene has CDR1 MNHEY and CDR2 SVGEGT. V was clipped by 2 bases and J by 4 bases; unmatched bases: 5. There are 15 residues in the CDR3. The J gene is TRBJ1-1, the V gene TRBV6-2 or TRBV6-3; 9 nucleotides line up with TRBD1. Sequenced input: peripheral blood. The sequence was collected from a woman between 35 and 50 years old who had recovered from COVID-19. The CDR3 region is CASSYGGTGTTEAFF. CDR3 sequence (DNA): TGTGCCAGCAGTTACGGTGGGACAGGGACCACTGAAGCTTTCTTT.